This T cell receptor (beta chain) was found in a study of T cell responses to AZD1222 COVID-19 vaccine. Of note for this clone: What it binds is unknown.

V gave up 4 bases and J gave up 10 bases, with 21 bases separating them. CDR3 length equals 15 residues. CDR1 is SNHLY and CDR2 is FYNNEI in the germline V gene. Samples with a second dose at about 4 or about 12 weeks were pooled together. Study-level results: Most donors were white British and more were female, and clonal diversity was possibly underestimated. Every sample of the repertoires postdated the peak T cell response.

Generated by immunoSEQ multiplex PCR, the TCRdb table keeps only in-frame clones and is missing some. There are about 170,000 clones in the sample; around nine tenths occur only once, and 1.1% lies in the top ten. V and J are TRBV2 and TRBJ2-3; unclear D gene. Specimen: peripheral blood, collected 28 days after the second AZD1222 dose. The clonotype comes from an adult who received the AZD1222 COVID-19 vaccine. DNA of the CDR3: TGTGCCAGCAGTGTCCTAGGGCAGAAGTCCAGAGCGCAGTATTTT. It codes for CASSVLGQKSRAQYF.